The clone carrying this TCR beta chain was recorded once. Antigen unknown. TCRdb keeps only in-frame clones here, not all; method: immunoSEQ multiplex PCR. This sample has 78,000 or so clones, with approximately 90% found just once. The data originate from a study of OX40 agonist ivuxolimab in advanced cancers. Study information: Two patients with cutaneous melanoma and one with hepatocellular carcinoma, three in total, showed partial responses.

The CDR3 spans 15 residues. V was pared by 8 bases and J by 9 bases, with 24 bases between. Germline assignment: CDR1 WNHNN and CDR2 SYGVQD (reference sequence). Overall study results and limits: Doses of 0.1 to 3.0 mg/kg were accompanied by clonal expansion of CD4+ and CD8+ blood T cells by week 6.

The gene calls are TRBV10-1 and TRBJ2-3; possible D gene TRBD2, 5 bases. This sequence was found in an adult with an advanced solid tumor such as melanoma, head and neck, liver or kidney cancer. Sequencing was performed on CD4+ or CD8+ T cells sorted from blood, taken in a trial of the OX40 agonist ivuxolimab. CDR3 region: CASGGRLAELQTQYF. In DNA, the CDR3 is TGCGCCAGCGGAGGTCGGTTAGCAGAACTTCAAACGCAGTATTTT.